Listed below are T cell receptor beta chains from one sample, sequenced in a study of CD8+ T cells in alopecia areata. Profiled with immunoSEQ multiplex PCR; TCRdb holds only in-frame clones, not every one. The data show some 120,000 clones, roughly three fifths seen once. The sample here was CD4+ T cells sorted from blood, taken at week 0. These receptors originate from a human donor with alopecia areata. Each CDR3 is given with its conserved first and last residue. Fields, in order: J gene, V gene, D gene, CDR3 protein. The D gene is left open where the match is weak.

TRBJ2-5,TRBV7-6,TRBD1,CASSGRQGETQYF
TRBJ2-7,TRBV4-1,TRBD1,CASSQDRGPRSGEQYF
TRBJ1-1,TRBV19,TRBD1,CASSTGQGGSFF
TRBJ2-1,TRBV7-2,-,CASSFQGSRLSNEQFF
TRBJ2-5,TRBV7-7,TRBD1,CASSRDRGQETQYF
TRBJ1-1,TRBV19,-,CASSERDTQATEAFF
TRBJ2-7,TRBV6-1,-,CASSEAGLTGTTLTQYF
TRBJ1-1,TRBV5-1,-,CASSPGQGTEAFF
TRBJ2-3,TRBV5-4,TRBD2,CASSPTSGRSPDTQYF
TRBJ2-7,TRBV7-2,TRBD2,CASSSTSGYEQYF
TRBJ2-7,TRBV28,-,CASSLSGAPYEQYF
TRBJ2-5,TRBV28,-,CASSFRSGATTGETQYF
TRBJ2-6,TRBV7-2,TRBD1,CASTRSAGGSSGANVLTF
TRBJ2-5,TRBV7-2,-,CASSFQWGVEETQYF
TRBJ2-7,TRBV5-1,-,CASSLVGPGYEQYF
TRBJ1-2,TRBV2,TRBD1,CASSRTGQGLGGNYGYTF
TRBJ2-5,TRBV7-2,TRBD1,CASSLRTGLQETQYF
TRBJ1-1,TRBV7-8,-,CASSLVSGMNTEAFF
TRBJ2-5,TRBV7-9,-,CATQGPQPGETQYF
TRBJ2-7,TRBV4-1,-,CASSQEGGLRSYEQYF
TRBJ2-2,TRBV5-1,-,CASTLEGLTGELFF
TRBJ2-3,TRBV9,-,CASSYSTDTQYF
TRBJ2-7,TRBV6-5,TRBD2,CASRPSGRGDEQYF
TRBJ2-5,TRBV28,-,CASSLSVDRRETQYF
TRBJ2-7,TRBV18,-,CASSPKRGDEQYF
TRBJ2-1,TRBV5-6,-,CASSFRAGSYNEQFF
TRBJ2-2,TRBV4-1,-,CASSQVSRTGELFF
TRBJ1-1,TRBV29-1,TRBD1,CSVGQGLVNTEAFF
TRBJ2-5,TRBV4-3,TRBD1,CASSQGQWGETQYF